This T cell receptor beta chain was documented in a study of blood T cell repertoires in COVID-19. Germline loops: CDR1 SGHTA, CDR2 FQGTGA. With V trimmed by 5 bases and J by 4 bases, 10 bases remained unmatched. This CDR3 contains 17 residues. Profiling relied on immunoSEQ multiplex PCR, and the TCRdb table lists in-frame clones only, not all of them. The top ten hold 2.8% of the sample, which has about 270,000 clones, approximately 90% seen once. The sequence came from a man between 40 and 49 years old who had been exposed to COVID-19. The chain is built from TRBV7-3 and TRBJ2-5, with 13 bases matching TRBD2. Sequences were obtained from PBMCs or T cells enriched from blood (not recorded which). The CDR3 protein is CASSPGTSGNGGETQYF. CDR3 nucleotides: TGTGCCAGCAGCCCCGGGACTAGCGGGAATGGGGGAGAGACCCAGTACTTC.